These 8 T cell receptor beta chains came from one sample sequenced in a study of Ad26.COV2.S vaccination and SARS-CoV-2 variants. Generated by immunoSEQ multiplex PCR, the TCRdb table keeps only in-frame clones and is missing some. The sample records around 370,000 clones, about 90% being singletons. This material consisted of peripheral blood, taken after recovery from COVID-19. The source of these receptors is a human donor who had recovered from COVID-19.

The chain combines TRBV14 with TRBJ1-2; D remains unclear. V lost 0 bases to trimming and J lost 0 bases, with 8 bases between them. The CDR3 spans 15 residues. Germline lookup yields CDR1 SGHDN and CDR2 FVKESK. Here the CDR3 reads CASSQETTANYGYTF. For the CDR3, the DNA is TGTGCCAGCAGCCAAGAAACGACCGCTAACTATGGCTACACCTTC.

V gene TRBV5-4 combines with J gene TRBJ1-2, with 9 nucleotides matching TRBD1. The ends lost 3 bases at V and 2 bases at J; junction bases unmatched: 5. The CDR3 totals 15 residues. CDR1 is SGHNT, CDR2 YYREEE, per germline (reference sequence). CDR3 protein: CASSSGQGWNYGYTF. Here the CDR3 DNA reads TGTGCCAGCAGCTCGGGACAGGGTTGGAACTATGGCTACACCTTC.

V usage is TRBV11-2 and J usage is TRBJ2-3; 9 bases map to TRBD2. Germline V gene data show CDR1 as SGHAT and CDR2 as FQNNGV. This CDR3 has 13 amino acids. With 8 bases clipped from V and 4 bases from J, the junction kept 4 bases outside the gene matches. Written as DNA, the CDR3 is TGTGCCAGCCTCGGCGGGGGGGCAGATACGCAGTATTTT. Residues: CASLGGGADTQYF. Full variable domain (missing parts from reference TRBV11-2 and TRBJ2-3): EAGVAQSPRYKIIEKRQSVAFWCNPISGHATLYWYQQILGQGPKLLIQFQNNGVVDDSQLPKDRFSAERLKGVDSTLKIQPAKLEDSAVYLCASLGGGADTQYFGPGTRLTVL.

The V gene is TRBV19, the J gene TRBJ1-1, with D unclear. The CDR3 runs to 17 residues. The V gene lost 1 base and the J gene lost 4 bases, with 19 bases spanning the gap. In germline, CDR1 is LNHDA, CDR2 SQIVND (reference sequence). Written as DNA, the CDR3 is TGTGCCAGTAGTATAGGGTTCCAGGCCACTCTAGGCACTGAAGCTTTCTTT. It specifies CASSIGFQATLGTEAFF.

This rearrangement joins TRBV10-1 to TRBJ2-3; D not resolved. The CDR3 is 13 amino acids. Trimming removed 6 bases from V and 5 bases from J, with 12 bases in between. CDR1 WNHNN and CDR2 SYGVQD come from the germline V gene (reference sequence). CDR3 DNA: TGCGCCAGCAGCCTGGCACGGAAAGATACGCAGTATTTT. Its translation: CASSLARKDTQYF.

This clone came up once. V and J are TRBV18 and TRBJ2-5; no clear D gene. This CDR3 region has 14 residues. V shed 2 bases and J shed 4 bases, with 11 bases lying between them. Per the germline V gene, CDR1 is KGHSH and CDR2 is LQKENI. This chain's CDR3 is CASSPGNSGETQYF. CDR3 DNA sequence: TGTGCCAGCTCACCAGGGAATAGTGGAGAGACCCAGTACTTC.

The V and J genes are TRBV5-4 and TRBJ2-5, with D uncertain. The germline V gene has CDR1 SGHNT and CDR2 YYREEE (reference sequence). The CDR3 runs 13 residues. V lost 2 bases and J lost 4, with 9 bases in between. CDR3 nucleotide sequence: TGTGCCAGCAGCTTAGGTCGGCCAGAGACCCAGTACTTC. Amino acid sequence: CASSLGRPETQYF. The complete variable domain, with remaining parts taken from reference TRBV5-4 and TRBJ2-5, reads ETGVTQSPTHLIKTRGQQVTLRCSSQSGHNTVSWYQQALGQGPQFIFQYYREEENGRGNFPPRFSGLQFPNYSSELNVNALELDDSALYLCASSLGRPETQYFGPGTRLLVL.

The genes are TRBV6-6 and TRBJ2-2; the D gene is possibly TRBD1 (6 bases). CDR1 is MNHNY and CDR2 is SVGAGI in the germline V gene (reference sequence). Trimming took off 5 bases at V and 4 bases at J, with 14 bases between the two ends. This CDR3 is 15 amino acids long. The CDR3 is CASSPRGISTGELFF. CDR3 sequence (DNA): TGTGCCAGCAGTCCGAGGGGGATAAGCACCGGGGAGCTGTTTTTT.